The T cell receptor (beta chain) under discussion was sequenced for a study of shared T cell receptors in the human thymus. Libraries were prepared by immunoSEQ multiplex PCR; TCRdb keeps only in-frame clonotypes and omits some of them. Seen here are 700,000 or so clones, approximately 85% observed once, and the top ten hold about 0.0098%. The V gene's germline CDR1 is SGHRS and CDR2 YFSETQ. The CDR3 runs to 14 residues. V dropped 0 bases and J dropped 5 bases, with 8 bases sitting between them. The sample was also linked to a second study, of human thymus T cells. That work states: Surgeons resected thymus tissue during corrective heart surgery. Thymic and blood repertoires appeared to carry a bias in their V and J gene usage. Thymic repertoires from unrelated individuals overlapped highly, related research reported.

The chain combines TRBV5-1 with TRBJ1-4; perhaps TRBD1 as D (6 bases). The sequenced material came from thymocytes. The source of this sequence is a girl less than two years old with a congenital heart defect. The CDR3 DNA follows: TGCGCCAGCAGCTTGGGGGGACAAAATGAAAAACTGTTTTTT. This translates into CASSLGGQNEKLFF.